This entry features one T cell receptor (beta chain) sequence. The patients had HPV-negative, locally advanced oral cavity squamous cell carcinoma. These data belong to a study of neoadjuvant anti-PD-1 for oral cavity cancer. The CDR3 is 17 amino acids. V lost 1 base and J lost 4, with 19 bases in between. Germline CDR1 reads LGHNA; CDR2 reads YNFKEQ. Here immunoSEQ multiplex PCR was the method, and the copy in TCRdb shows in-frame clones only, minus some. The data contain about 62,000 clones, 65% to 85% of them seen just once; the ten biggest clones take up 2.6%. This chain links TRBV4-2 with TRBJ2-5; D not resolved. The receptor comes from a person aged 35-79 years with oral cavity squamous cell carcinoma. The sample in question was PBMCs, obtained before nivolumab (anti-PD-1) treatment. CDR3 sequence reads: CASSQVPAGQSTETQYF. The CDR3 nucleotides read TGTGCCAGCAGCCAAGTTCCGGCTGGGCAGTCAACAGAGACCCAGTACTTC.